What follows are 17 T cell receptor beta chains derived from one specimen sequenced in a study of CD8+ T cells in alopecia areata. Reverse transcribed after extraction, RNA yielded cDNA as the sequencing template. Some clones are missing from TCRdb's copy, which holds only in-frame ones; the method was immunoSEQ multiplex PCR. The table has under 200,000 clones, less than 70% seen once; the top ten hold approximately 0.9%. Noted treatment: oral pan-JAK inhibitor, 5-10 mg twice daily. Specimen: CD4+ T cells sorted from blood, collected at week 4, from a patient treated with tofacitinib. These receptors came from a human donor with alopecia areata.

The table lists this clone with a few counts. The gene calls are TRBV2 and TRBJ1-5; D gene ambiguous. Germline V gives CDR1 SNHLY, CDR2 FYNNEI. The V gene lost 8 bases and the J gene lost 7 bases, with 15 bases spanning the gap. This CDR3 has 13 residues. The CDR3 protein is CASRRDSGQPQHF. CDR3 DNA sequence: TGTGCCAGCCGCAGAGATTCAGGACAGCCCCAGCATTTT. Variable domain in full (rest from reference TRBV2 and TRBJ1-5): EPEVTQTPSHQVTQMGQEVILRCVPISNHLYFYWYRQILGQKVEFLVSFYNNEISEKSEIFDDQFSVERPDGSNFTLKIRSTKLEDSAMYFCASRRDSGQPQHFGDGTRLSIL.

J is TRBJ1-5 and V is TRBV29-1; a weak D match, TRBD1 (5 bases). CDR3 length: 12 residues. Germline lookup yields CDR1 SQVTM and CDR2 ANQGSEA. Between the trimmed V and J ends, which lost 6 bases and 4 bases, there was a span of 10 bases. The chain's CDR3 is CSVLDNNQPQHF. The CDR3 DNA reads as TGCAGCGTGCTGGACAATAATCAGCCCCAGCATTTT.

The V and J genes are TRBV6-5 and TRBJ1-1; D is ambiguous. Per germline, CDR1 MNHEY and CDR2 SVGAGI. CDR3 size: 12 residues. The CDR3 region is CVATTENTEAFF. CDR3 coding DNA: TGTGTCGCAACTACAGAGAACACTGAAGCTTTCTTT.

This clone was counted a few times. This rearrangement joins TRBV11-2 to TRBJ2-2; D may be TRBD1 (6 bases). The CDR3 consists of 15 residues. The germline V gene has CDR1 SGHAT and CDR2 FQNNGV. V shed 3 bases and J shed 6 bases, with 14 bases lying between them. The CDR3 region is CASSLSGEGAGELFF. The CDR3 coding sequence is TGTGCCAGCAGCTTGTCGGGCGAGGGGGCCGGGGAGCTGTTTTTT.

The rearrangement uses TRBV5-1 and TRBJ2-7; maybe TRBD1 (6 bases). The V end was cut by 0 bases, the J end by 5 bases, with 9 bases between. Germline V gives CDR1 SGHRS, CDR2 YFSETQ. This CDR3 region has 13 residues. The CDR3 DNA follows: TGCGCCAGCAGCTTGGTACAGGGCGACGAGCAGTACTTC. Translation gives CASSLVQGDEQYF.

This clone appeared a few times. CDR3 in amino acids: CAWRRGLETQYF. The CDR3 coding sequence is TGTGCCTGGAGGCGGGGGTTGGAGACCCAGTACTTC. The V call is TRBV30, the J call TRBJ2-5, with 7 bases that match TRBD2. J gave up 5 bases and V 3 bases, and 3 bases lay outside the gene matches. CDR1 is GTSNPN, CDR2 SVGIG, per germline (reference sequence). The CDR3 sequence is 12 residues long.

This clone occurred a few times. The chain joins TRBV7-2 to TRBJ1-1; the match to TRBD1 covers 7 bases. The J segment lost 1 base and the V segment lost 0 bases, leaving 2 bases of the junction unmatched. Germline V gene data show CDR1 as SGHTA and CDR2 as FQGNSA. The CDR3 covers 15 residues. Written as DNA, the CDR3 is TGTGCCAGCAGCTTAGCGGGGGACAGGAACACTGAAGCTTTCTTT. Amino acid sequence: CASSLAGDRNTEAFF.

The chain uses TRBV11-1 and TRBJ1-1, with 7 bases fitting TRBD1. Trimming removed 7 bases from V and 4 bases from J; junction bases left unmatched: 15. This CDR3 has 16 amino acids. The V gene's germline CDR1 is SGHAT and CDR2 FQDESV (reference sequence). CDR3 DNA: TGTGCCAGCACCACAGAAGGACAGGAGGCAGGCACTGAAGCTTTCTTT. Translating it yields CASTTEGQEAGTEAFF.

This chain connects TRBV7-9 to TRBJ2-1; TRBD1 agrees at 7 bases. The CDR3 is 14 residues long. CDR1 is SEHNR, CDR2 FQNEAQ, per germline (reference sequence). Unmatched junction bases numbered 3, after V lost 1 base and J lost 6 bases. In nucleotides, the CDR3 is TGTGCCAGCAGCTTAGAGGCAGGGGGCAATGAGCAGTTCTTC. Residues: CASSLEAGGNEQFF.

This clone was detected ten times or more. The CDR3 sequence is CASSYSPGPDNEQFF. CDR3 in DNA: TGTGCCAGCAGTTACTCGCCAGGGCCCGACAATGAGCAGTTCTTC. The gene calls are TRBV6-5 and TRBJ2-1; D may be TRBD1 (5 bases). Germline assignment: CDR1 MNHEY and CDR2 SVGAGI. The CDR3 loop spans 15 amino acids. V was cut by 0 bases and J by 5 bases, with 11 bases left in between.

The J gene is TRBJ1-4, the V gene TRBV6-6; D uncertain. Germline lookup yields CDR1 MNHNY and CDR2 SVGAGI (reference sequence). V was cut by 8 bases and J by 4 bases, with 17 bases left in between. The CDR3 length is 15 residues. The chain's CDR3 is CASVQSRQVNEKLFF. DNA for the CDR3: TGTGCCAGCGTCCAGTCGAGGCAAGTTAATGAAAAACTGTTTTTT.

This chain uses TRBV2 with TRBJ2-7, with D perhaps matching TRBD2 (6 bases). Between the trimmed V and J ends, which lost 0 bases and 0 bases, there was a span of 12 bases. The CDR3 covers 16 residues. Germline V gene lookup returns CDR1 SNHLY and CDR2 FYNNEI. DNA for the CDR3: TGTGCCAGCAGTGAAGCTTCTAGCGTCAGCTCCTACGAGCAGTACTTC. Amino acids: CASSEASSVSSYEQYF.

The genes are TRBV5-6 and TRBJ1-5; D might be TRBD1 (5 bases). Germline lookup yields CDR1 SGHDT and CDR2 YYEEEE. The CDR3 runs 15 residues. Trimming pared 0 bases from V and 2 bases from J, leaving 9 bases between. The CDR3 region has the DNA TGTGCCAGCAGCTTGGAGGGGCATGGCAATCAGCCCCAGCATTTT. This encodes CASSLEGHGNQPQHF.

The chain uses TRBV4-1 and TRBJ1-2; a possible D gene is TRBD1 (5 bases). CDR3 size: 13 residues. The V end lost 3 bases, the J end lost 4 bases, and 9 bases lay between the germline ends. The germline V gene encodes CDR1 MGHRA and CDR2 YSYEKL. The CDR3 DNA reads as TGCGCCAGCAGCCAGGGGGACGGCTATGGCTACACCTTC. Translated: CASSQGDGYGYTF.

The CDR3 region has the DNA TGCGCCAGCAGCCAAGTAGAACAGGGCAATCAGCCCCAGCATTTT. It is translated as CASSQVEQGNQPQHF. This chain connects TRBV4-1 to TRBJ1-5; TRBD1 is a possible D gene (5 bases). The length of the CDR3 is 15 residues. Germline V gives CDR1 MGHRA, CDR2 YSYEKL. V dropped 1 base and J dropped 2 bases, with 9 bases sitting between them.

The table lists this clone with a count of one. The J gene is TRBJ2-5, the V gene TRBV30; either TRBD1 or TRBD2 may supply D (5 bases each). The V end was cut by 1 base, the J end by 5 bases, with 11 bases between. Germline values: CDR1 GTSNPN, CDR2 SVGIG (reference sequence). This CDR3 has 13 amino acids. This chain's CDR3 is CAWSGGYGETQYF. The CDR3, as DNA: TGTGCCTGGAGTGGGGGGTACGGGGAGACCCAGTACTTC.

V gene TRBV29-1 combines with J gene TRBJ2-5; perhaps TRBD1 as D (6 bases). Germline values: CDR1 SQVTM, CDR2 ANQGSEA. Trimming removed 7 bases from V and 4 bases from J, with 19 bases in between. This CDR3 contains 14 residues. The CDR3 nucleotides read TGCAGCGGAACGACAGGCGGAACTGTAGAGACCCAGTACTTC. Amino acids: CSGTTGGTVETQYF.